The following is a T cell receptor (beta chain) sequence with its context. Other DNA sequences in this sample translate to the same CDR3. These data are taken from a study of OX40 agonist ivuxolimab in advanced cancers. Only in-frame clones appear in the TCRdb table, and some are missing; sequencing was by immunoSEQ multiplex PCR. The sample has about 150,000 clones, approximately 94% seen once. From germline, CDR1 is KGHSH and CDR2 LQKENI. The CDR3 loop spans 15 amino acids. J was trimmed by 1 base and V by 2 bases; bases with no gene match: 0. This TCR was sampled from an adult with an advanced solid tumor such as melanoma, head and neck, liver or kidney cancer. The material was CD4+ or CD8+ T cells sorted from blood, obtained in a trial of the OX40 agonist ivuxolimab. The gene calls are TRBV18 and TRBJ1-4; 8 bases match TRBD1. The chain's CDR3 is CASSPDRGTNEKLFF. The CDR3, as DNA: TGTGCCAGCTCACCAGACAGGGGAACTAATGAAAAACTGTTTTTT.